This entry features one TCR beta chain sequence. Authors' methods: Cell counts per sample came from amplifying reference gene primers. Repertoires were generated with immunoSEQ multiplex PCR, while TCRdb's copy carries only in-frame clones and drops some. From that table come the V and J calls and clone size; the DNA was used to work out D and trimming. This sample yields tens of thousands of clones, of which around 85% are seen a single time; roughly 5.7% belongs to the top ten. This record belongs to a study of blood T cell repertoires in COVID-19. Study-level background: The samples span acute and convalescent COVID-19 from the United States, Italy and Spain. T cells, B-cell-depleted T cells, or PBMCs provided the cDNA or gDNA that served as material.

The germline V and J ends were trimmed by 1 base and 7 bases, with 23 bases remaining between them. CDR3 length equals 18 residues. Germline V gene data show CDR1 as SGHTA and CDR2 as FQGNSA. The rearrangement joins TRBV7-2 to TRBJ2-1, with TRBD2 as a possible D gene (5 bases). Sequences were obtained from peripheral blood. The receptor comes from a man aged 70 or older with acute or convalescent COVID-19. CDR3 sequence: CASSLGPWGTLTGNEQFF. CDR3 DNA: TGTGCCAGCAGCTTAGGCCCCTGGGGTACCCTTACGGGAAATGAGCAGTTCTTC.